This T cell receptor beta chain was identified during a study of identical twins. Notes on the study in general: Not following the same donors, the study drew its conclusions from cross-sectional statistical analysis. Those out-of-frame alpha sequences shared by twins showed an excess of low generation probability.

Trimming cost V 2 bases and J 0 bases, with 7 bases left between them. CDR3 length: 14 amino acids. Germline CDR1 is SGHRS and CDR2 is YFSETQ. A universal primer site arose from template switching, and cDNA bore unique molecular identifiers. From the 5' RACE reads, TCRdb called clonotypes with MiXCR, one entry per CDR3 protein. The data contain about 530,000 distinct CDR3 sequences, 20% to 25% of them seen just once; the ten biggest clones take up more than 0.4%. On this clonotype: Its specificity is unknown.

These same data were also listed under a study on yellow fever vaccine responses in identical twins.

The TCR was taken from a young woman in good health. This chain joins TRBV5-1 and TRBJ2-3; D may be TRBD1 (5 bases). Source material: CD4+ T cells sorted from blood. The CDR3 sequence: CASSLQESTDTQYF. CDR3 nucleotide sequence: TGCGCCAGCAGCTTACAGGAGAGCACAGATACGCAGTATTTT.